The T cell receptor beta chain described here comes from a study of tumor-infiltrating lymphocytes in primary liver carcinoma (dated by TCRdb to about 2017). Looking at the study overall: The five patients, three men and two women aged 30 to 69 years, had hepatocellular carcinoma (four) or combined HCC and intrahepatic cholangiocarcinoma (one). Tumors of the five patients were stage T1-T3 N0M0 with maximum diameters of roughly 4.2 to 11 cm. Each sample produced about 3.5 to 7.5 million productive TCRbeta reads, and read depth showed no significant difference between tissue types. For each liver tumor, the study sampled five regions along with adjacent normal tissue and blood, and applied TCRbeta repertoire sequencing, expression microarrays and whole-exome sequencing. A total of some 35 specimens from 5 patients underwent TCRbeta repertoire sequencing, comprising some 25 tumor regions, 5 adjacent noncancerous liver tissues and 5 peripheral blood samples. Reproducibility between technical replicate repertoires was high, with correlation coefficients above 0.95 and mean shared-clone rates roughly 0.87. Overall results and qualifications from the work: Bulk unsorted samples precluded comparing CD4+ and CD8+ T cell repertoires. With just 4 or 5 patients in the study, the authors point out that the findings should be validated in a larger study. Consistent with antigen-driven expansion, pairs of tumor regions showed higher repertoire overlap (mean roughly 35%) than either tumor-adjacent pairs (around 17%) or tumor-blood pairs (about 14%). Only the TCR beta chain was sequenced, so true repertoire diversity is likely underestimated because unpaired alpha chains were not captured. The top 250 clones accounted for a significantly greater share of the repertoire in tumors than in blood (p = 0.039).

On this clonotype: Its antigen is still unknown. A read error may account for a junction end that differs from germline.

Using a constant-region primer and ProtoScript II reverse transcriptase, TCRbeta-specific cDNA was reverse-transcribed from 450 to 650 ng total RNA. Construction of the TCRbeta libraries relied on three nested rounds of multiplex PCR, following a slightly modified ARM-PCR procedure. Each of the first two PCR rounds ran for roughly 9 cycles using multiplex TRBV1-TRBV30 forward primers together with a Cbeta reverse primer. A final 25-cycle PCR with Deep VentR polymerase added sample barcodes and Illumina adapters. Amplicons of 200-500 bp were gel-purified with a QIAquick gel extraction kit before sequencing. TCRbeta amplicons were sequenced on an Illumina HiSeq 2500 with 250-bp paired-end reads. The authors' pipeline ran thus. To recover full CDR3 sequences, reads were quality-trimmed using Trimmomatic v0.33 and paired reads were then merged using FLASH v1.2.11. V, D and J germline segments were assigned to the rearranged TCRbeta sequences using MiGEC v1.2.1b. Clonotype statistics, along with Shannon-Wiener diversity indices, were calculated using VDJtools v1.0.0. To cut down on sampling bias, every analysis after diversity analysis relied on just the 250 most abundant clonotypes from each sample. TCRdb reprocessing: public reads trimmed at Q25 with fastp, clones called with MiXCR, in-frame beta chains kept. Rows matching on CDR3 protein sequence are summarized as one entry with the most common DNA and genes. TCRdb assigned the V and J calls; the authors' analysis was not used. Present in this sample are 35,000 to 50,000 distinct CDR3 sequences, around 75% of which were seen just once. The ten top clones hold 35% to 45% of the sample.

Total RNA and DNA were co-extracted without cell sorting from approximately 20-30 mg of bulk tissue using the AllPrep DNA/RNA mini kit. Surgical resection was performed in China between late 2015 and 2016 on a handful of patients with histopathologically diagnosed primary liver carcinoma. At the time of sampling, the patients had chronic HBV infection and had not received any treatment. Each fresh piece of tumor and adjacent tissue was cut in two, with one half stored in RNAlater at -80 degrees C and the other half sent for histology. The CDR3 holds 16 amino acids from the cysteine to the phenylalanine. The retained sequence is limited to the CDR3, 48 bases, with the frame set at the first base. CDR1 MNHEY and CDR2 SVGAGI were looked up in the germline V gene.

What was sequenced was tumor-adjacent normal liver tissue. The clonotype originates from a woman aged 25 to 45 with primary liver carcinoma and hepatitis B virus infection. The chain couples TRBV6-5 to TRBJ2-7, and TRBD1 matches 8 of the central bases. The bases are TGTGCTAGCACTATAACCACAGGGGGACCACCTAGGGAGCAGTACTTC. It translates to CASTITTGGPPREQYF.